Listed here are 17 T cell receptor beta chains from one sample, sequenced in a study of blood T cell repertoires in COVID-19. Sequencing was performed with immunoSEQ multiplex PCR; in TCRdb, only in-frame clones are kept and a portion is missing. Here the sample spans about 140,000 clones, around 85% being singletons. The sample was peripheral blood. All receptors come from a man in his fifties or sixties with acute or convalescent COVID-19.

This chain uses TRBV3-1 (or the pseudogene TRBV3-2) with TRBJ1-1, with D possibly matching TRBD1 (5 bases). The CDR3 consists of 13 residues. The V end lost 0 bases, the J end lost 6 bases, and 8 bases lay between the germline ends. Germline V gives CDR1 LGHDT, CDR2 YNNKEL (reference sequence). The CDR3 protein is CASSQEGGAEAFF. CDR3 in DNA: TGTGCCAGCAGCCAAGAAGGAGGGGCTGAAGCTTTCTTT.

The CDR3 protein is CASSLGGTGGNTIYF. CDR3 DNA: TGTGCCAGCAGCTTGGGCGGGACGGGTGGAAACACCATATATTTT. V is TRBV5-4 and J is TRBJ1-3; maybe TRBD1 (5 bases). V shed 0 bases and J shed 3 bases, with 10 bases lying between them. The CDR3 is 15 residues long. Germline V gene data show CDR1 as SGHNT and CDR2 as YYREEE (reference sequence).

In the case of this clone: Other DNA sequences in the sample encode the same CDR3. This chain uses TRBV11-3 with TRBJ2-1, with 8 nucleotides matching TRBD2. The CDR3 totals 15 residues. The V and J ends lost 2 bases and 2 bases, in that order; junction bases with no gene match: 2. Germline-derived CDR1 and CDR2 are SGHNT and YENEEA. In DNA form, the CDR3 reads TGTGCCAGCAGCTTACGCGGGAGGCCCTACAATGAGCAGTTCTTC. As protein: CASSLRGRPYNEQFF.

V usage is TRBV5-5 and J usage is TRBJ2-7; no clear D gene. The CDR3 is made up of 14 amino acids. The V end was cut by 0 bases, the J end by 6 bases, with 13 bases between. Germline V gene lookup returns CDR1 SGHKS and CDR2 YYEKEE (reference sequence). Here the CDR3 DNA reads TGTGCCAGCAGCTTGGCCACCGGTCTGTCCGAGCAGTACTTC. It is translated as CASSLATGLSEQYF.

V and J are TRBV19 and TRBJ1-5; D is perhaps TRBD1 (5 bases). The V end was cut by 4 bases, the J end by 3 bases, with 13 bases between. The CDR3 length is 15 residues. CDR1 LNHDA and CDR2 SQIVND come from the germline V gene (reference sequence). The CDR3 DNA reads TGTGCCAGTAGTACCGAGGGCGGGGCCAATCAGCCCCAGCATTTT. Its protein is CASSTEGGANQPQHF. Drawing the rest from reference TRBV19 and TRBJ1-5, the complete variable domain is DGGITQSPKYLFRKEGQNVTLSCEQNLNHDAMYWYRQDPGQGLRLIYYSQIVNDFQKGDIAEGYSVSREKKESFPLTVTSAQKNPTAFYLCASSTEGGANQPQHFGDGTRLSIL.

CDR3 region: CASSQAVPGSGELFF. The CDR3 DNA sequence: TGCGCCAGCAGCCAAGCCGTCCCCGGGTCCGGGGAGCTGTTTTTT. This rearrangement joins TRBV4-1 to TRBJ2-2; D gene ambiguous. The germline V gene has CDR1 MGHRA and CDR2 YSYEKL. Trimming pared 1 base from V and 6 bases from J, leaving 12 bases between. CDR3 length equals 15 residues.

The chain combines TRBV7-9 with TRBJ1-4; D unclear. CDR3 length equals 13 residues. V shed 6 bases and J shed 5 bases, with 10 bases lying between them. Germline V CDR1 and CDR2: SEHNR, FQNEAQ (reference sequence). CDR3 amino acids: CASRYGENEKLFF. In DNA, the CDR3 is TGTGCCAGCAGGTACGGGGAGAATGAAAAACTGTTTTTT. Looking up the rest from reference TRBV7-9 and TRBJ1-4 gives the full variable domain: DTGVSQNPRHKITKRGQNVTFRCDPISEHNRLYWYRQTLGQGPEFLTYFQNEAQLEKSRLLSDRFSAERPKGSFSTLEIQRTEQGDSAMYLCASRYGENEKLFFGSGTQLSVL.

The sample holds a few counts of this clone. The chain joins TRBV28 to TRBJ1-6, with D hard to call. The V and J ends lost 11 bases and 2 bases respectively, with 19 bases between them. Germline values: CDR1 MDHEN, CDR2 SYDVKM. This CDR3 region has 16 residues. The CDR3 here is CAAREPPEAYNSPLHF. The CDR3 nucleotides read TGTGCCGCGAGGGAGCCTCCGGAGGCCTATAATTCACCCCTCCACTTT. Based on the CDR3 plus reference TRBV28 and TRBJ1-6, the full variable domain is DVKVTQSSRYLVKRTGEKVFLECVQDMDHENMFWYRQDPGLGLRLIYFSYDVKMKEKGDIPEGYSVSREKKERFSLILESASTNQTSMYLCAAREPPEAYNSPLHFGNGTRLTVT.

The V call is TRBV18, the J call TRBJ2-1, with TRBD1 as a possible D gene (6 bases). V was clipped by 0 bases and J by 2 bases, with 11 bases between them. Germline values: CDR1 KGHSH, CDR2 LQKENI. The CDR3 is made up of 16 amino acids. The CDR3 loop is CASSPPDRTAYNEQFF. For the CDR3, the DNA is TGTGCCAGCTCACCACCGGACCGGACAGCCTACAATGAGCAGTTCTTC.

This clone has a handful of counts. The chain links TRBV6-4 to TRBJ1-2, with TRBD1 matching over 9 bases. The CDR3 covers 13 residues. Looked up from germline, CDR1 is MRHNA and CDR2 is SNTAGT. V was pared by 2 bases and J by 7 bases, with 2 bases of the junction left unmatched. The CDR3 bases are TGTGCCAGCAGTGACGGACAGGGGTTTGGCTACACCTTC. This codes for CASSDGQGFGYTF.

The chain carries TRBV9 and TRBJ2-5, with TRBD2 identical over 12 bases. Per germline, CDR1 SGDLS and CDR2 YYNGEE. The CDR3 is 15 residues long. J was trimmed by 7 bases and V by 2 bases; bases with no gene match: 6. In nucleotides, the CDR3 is TGTGCCAGCAGCGTGGGACTAGCGGGTTATGGGACCCAGTACTTC. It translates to CASSVGLAGYGTQYF.

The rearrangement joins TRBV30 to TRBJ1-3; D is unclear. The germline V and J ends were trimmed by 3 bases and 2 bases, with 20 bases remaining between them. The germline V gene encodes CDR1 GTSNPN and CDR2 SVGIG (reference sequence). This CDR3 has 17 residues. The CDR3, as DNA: TGTGCCTGGAGGAACGTCCGGGAAGAAGGGACTGGAAACACCATATATTTT. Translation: CAWRNVREEGTGNTIYF.

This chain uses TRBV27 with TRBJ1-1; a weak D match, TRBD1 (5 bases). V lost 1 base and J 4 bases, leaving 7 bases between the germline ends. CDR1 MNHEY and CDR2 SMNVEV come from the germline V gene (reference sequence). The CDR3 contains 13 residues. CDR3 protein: CASSLFGGTEAFF. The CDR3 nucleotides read TGTGCCAGCAGTTTATTCGGGGGCACTGAAGCTTTCTTT.

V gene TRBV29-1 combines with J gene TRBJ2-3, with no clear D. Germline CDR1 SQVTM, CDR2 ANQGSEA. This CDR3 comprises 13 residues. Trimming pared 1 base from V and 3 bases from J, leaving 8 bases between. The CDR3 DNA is TGCAGCGTTGAAGCTCTAGGAACAGATACGCAGTATTTT. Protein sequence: CSVEALGTDTQYF.

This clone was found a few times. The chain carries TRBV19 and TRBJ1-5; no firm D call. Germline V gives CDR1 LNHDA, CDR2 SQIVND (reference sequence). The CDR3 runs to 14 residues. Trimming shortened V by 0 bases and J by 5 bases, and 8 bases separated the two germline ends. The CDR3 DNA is TGTGCCAGTAGTATAGAAGGGAGGGATCAGCCCCAGCATTTT. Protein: CASSIEGRDQPQHF.

CDR3 amino acids: CAISGTGYSYNEQFF. DNA of the CDR3: TGTGCCATCAGCGGGACAGGTTATAGCTACAATGAGCAGTTCTTC. The genes are TRBV10-3 and TRBJ2-1; 8 positions match TRBD1. Germline V gene sequence: CDR1 ENHRY, CDR2 SYGVKD. The CDR3 consists of 15 residues. The V gene end was trimmed by 6 bases and the J gene end by 3 bases; junction bases not matched to a gene: 7.

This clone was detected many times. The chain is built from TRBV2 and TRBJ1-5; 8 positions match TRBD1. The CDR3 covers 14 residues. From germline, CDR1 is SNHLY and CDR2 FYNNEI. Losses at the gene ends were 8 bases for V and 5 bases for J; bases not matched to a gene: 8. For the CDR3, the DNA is TGTGCCAGCTCTGAGGACAGGGATTATCAGCCCCAGCATTTT. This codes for CASSEDRDYQPQHF.